Given below is one TCR beta chain in context. CDR1 is MDHEN, CDR2 SYDVKM, per germline. The CDR3 has 15 residues. V lost 2 bases and J 13 bases, leaving 18 bases between the germline ends. These data originate in a study of blood T cells in healthy people across ages. Together with a sample-barcoded 5' primer, a J-beta primer mix was included in a second PCR lasting 7 to 11 cycles. TCRdb used MiXCR to reprocess the 5' RACE reads, holding one entry per CDR3 protein. The sample gives about a million distinct CDR3 sequences, around 48% of which show up once; roughly 13% is in the top ten. This TCR derives from a man in his thirties or forties in good health. The chain couples TRBV28 to TRBJ1-6, with D perhaps matching TRBD1 (5 bases). The sequenced material came from blood. In DNA form, the CDR3 reads TGTGCCAGCAGTTTAATGGGACGGGAGCAGTCTCCCCTCCACTTT. This gives the protein CASSLMGREQSPLHF.